This TCR beta chain was profiled in a study of neoadjuvant nivolumab and ipilimumab in lung cancer. Data came from immunoSEQ multiplex PCR; TCRdb stores just in-frame clones and leaves some out. The data contain 13,000 or so clones, approximately 96% of them singletons. Note on this clone: The antigen remains unidentified.

Study-wide findings and caveats: Resected-tumor TCR richness correlated positively with pretherapy blood richness.

Germline CDR1 and CDR2: LNHDA and SQIVND (reference sequence). The CDR3 spans 14 residues. Trimming left V 1 base short and J 7 bases short, with 11 bases between. Sequenced here: peripheral blood, sampled after neoadjuvant nivolumab, alone or with ipilimumab, at or shortly before surgery. The chain carries TRBV19 and TRBJ2-1, with a tentative D call TRBD2 (6 bases). This TCR came from an adult with non-small cell lung cancer. CDR3 in DNA: TGTGCCAGTAGTATAGTGGCGGGAAGTAATGAGCAGTTCTTC. This codes for CASSIVAGSNEQFF.